The clone carrying this TCR beta chain appeared many times. What it recognizes is unknown. Unique molecular identifiers were incorporated when the TCRbeta library was constructed. From the PCR reads, TCRdb called clonotypes with MiXCR, one entry per CDR3 protein. This sample has approximately 170,000 distinct CDR3 sequences, with over 8.5% found just once. This entry belongs to a study of T-cell reconstitution after alpha-beta-depleted transplantation in children. Findings and limits, study-wide: When one year had passed after transplant, most T-cell counts and diversity came from newly produced T cells.

Germline V gene lookup returns CDR1 SEHNR and CDR2 FQNEAQ (reference sequence). V was pared by 8 bases and J by 5 bases, with 16 bases between. The CDR3 is 14 amino acids. The clonotype was recovered from a boy aged 2 to 9 with acute myeloid leukemia, due to receive a stem cell transplant. Source: PBMCs, taken before TCRalphabeta/CD19-depleted stem cell transplant. The chain carries TRBV7-9 and TRBJ2-1, with D perhaps assigned TRBD1 or TRBD2 (5 bases each). The CDR3 loop reads CASPPGQVDNEQFF. CDR3 bases: TGTGCCAGCCCTCCGGGGCAGGTCGACAATGAGCAGTTCTTC.